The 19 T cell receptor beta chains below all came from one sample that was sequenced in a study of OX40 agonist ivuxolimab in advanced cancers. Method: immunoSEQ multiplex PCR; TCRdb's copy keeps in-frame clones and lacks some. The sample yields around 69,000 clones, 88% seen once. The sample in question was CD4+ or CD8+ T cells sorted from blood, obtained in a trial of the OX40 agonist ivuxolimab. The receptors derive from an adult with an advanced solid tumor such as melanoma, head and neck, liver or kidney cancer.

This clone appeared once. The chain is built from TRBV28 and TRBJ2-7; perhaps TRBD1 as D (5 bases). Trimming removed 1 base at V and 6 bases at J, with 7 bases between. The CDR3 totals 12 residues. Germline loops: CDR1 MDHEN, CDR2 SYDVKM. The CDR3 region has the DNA TGTGCCAGCAGTTTATTAAGGGGCGAGCAGTACTTC. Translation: CASSLLRGEQYF.

For the CDR3, the DNA is TGTGCCAGCAGTTACACCTGGGGACTACCCTACGAGCAGTACTTC. It yields the protein CASSYTWGLPYEQYF. The chain is built from TRBV6-5 and TRBJ2-7; the match to TRBD2 covers 7 bases. Losses at the gene ends were 2 bases for V and 2 bases for J; bases not matched to a gene: 6. Germline-derived CDR1 and CDR2 are MNHEY and SVGAGI. The CDR3 runs to 15 residues.

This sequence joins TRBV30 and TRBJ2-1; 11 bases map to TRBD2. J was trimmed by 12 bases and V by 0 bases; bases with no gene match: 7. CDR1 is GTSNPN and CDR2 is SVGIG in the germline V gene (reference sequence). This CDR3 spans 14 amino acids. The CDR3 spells CAWSVGLAGGGQFF. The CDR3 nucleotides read TGTGCCTGGAGTGTTGGTCTAGCGGGGGGAGGGCAGTTCTTC.

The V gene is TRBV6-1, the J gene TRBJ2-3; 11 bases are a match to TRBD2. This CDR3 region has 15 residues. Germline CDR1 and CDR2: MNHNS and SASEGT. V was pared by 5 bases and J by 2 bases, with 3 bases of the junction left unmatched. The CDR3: CASSRLAGSTDTQYF. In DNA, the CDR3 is TGTGCCAGCAGTAGACTAGCGGGGTCCACAGATACGCAGTATTTT.

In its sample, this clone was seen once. CDR3 coding DNA: TGTGCCAGCAGCTCTCGGACTAGCGGGGTATTTCAGCAGTACTTC. Protein sequence: CASSSRTSGVFQQYF. The chain has TRBV5-6 and TRBJ2-7; 12 nucleotides agree with TRBD2. In germline, CDR1 is SGHDT, CDR2 YYEEEE. Unmatched junction bases numbered 9, after V lost 3 bases and J lost 8 bases. CDR3 length equals 15 residues.

DNA of the CDR3: TGTGCCAGCTCATCTGGGACAGGGTACTACGAGCAGTACTTC. Encoded protein: CASSSGTGYYEQYF. The gene calls are TRBV18 and TRBJ2-7; 9 nucleotides line up with TRBD1. Germline V gene data show CDR1 as KGHSH and CDR2 as LQKENI. The length of the CDR3 is 14 residues. The trim removed 5 bases at V and 3 bases at J, leaving 5 bases unmatched.

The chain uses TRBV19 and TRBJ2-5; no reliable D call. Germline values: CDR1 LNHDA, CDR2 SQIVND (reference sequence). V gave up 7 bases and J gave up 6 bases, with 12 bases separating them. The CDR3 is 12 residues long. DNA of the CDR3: TGTGCCAGTACCCCGGATAGGAAGACCCAGTACTTC. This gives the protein CASTPDRKTQYF.

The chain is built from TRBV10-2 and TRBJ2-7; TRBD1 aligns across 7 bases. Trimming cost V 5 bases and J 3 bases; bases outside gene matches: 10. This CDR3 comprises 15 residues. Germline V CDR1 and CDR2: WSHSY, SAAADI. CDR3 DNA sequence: TGCGCCAGCAGTATTACAGGGGACCGATTCTACGAGCAGTACTTC. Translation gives CASSITGDRFYEQYF.

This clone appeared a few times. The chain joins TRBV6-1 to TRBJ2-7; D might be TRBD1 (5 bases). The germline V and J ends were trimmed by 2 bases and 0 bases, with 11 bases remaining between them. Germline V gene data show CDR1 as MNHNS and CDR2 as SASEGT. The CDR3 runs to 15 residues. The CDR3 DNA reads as TGTGCCAGCAGTGAATGGGGCCTACGCTCCTACGAGCAGTACTTC. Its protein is CASSEWGLRSYEQYF.

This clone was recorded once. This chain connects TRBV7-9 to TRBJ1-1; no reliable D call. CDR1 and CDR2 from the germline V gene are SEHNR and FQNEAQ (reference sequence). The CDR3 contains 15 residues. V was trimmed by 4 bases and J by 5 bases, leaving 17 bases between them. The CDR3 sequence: CASSSGDLRGTEAFF. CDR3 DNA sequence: TGTGCCAGCAGCTCTGGAGACCTGAGAGGAACTGAAGCTTTCTTT.

The CDR3 is CASSRRGVLAGGQETQYF. The CDR3 DNA sequence: TGTGCCAGCAGCCGTAGGGGCGTACTAGCGGGAGGCCAAGAGACCCAGTACTTC. The chain uses TRBV11-3 and TRBJ2-5; 12 bases are shared with TRBD2. V lost 5 bases, J lost 1 base, and 11 bases stayed unmatched. Germline loops: CDR1 SGHNT, CDR2 YENEEA. CDR3 length equals 18 residues.

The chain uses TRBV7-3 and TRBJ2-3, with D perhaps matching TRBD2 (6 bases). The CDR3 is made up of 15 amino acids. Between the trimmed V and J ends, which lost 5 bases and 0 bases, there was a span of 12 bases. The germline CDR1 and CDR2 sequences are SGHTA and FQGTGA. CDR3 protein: CASSDLGGSTDTQYF. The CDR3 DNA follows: TGTGCCAGCAGCGATCTCGGGGGTAGCACAGATACGCAGTATTTT.

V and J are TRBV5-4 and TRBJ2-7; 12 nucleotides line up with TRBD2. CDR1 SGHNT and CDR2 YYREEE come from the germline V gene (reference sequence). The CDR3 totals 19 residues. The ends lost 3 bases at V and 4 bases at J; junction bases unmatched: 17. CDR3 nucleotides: TGTGCCAGCAGCTACCGTCTTTTTGGACTAGCGGGGCGGAGTTACGAGCAGTACTTC. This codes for CASSYRLFGLAGRSYEQYF.

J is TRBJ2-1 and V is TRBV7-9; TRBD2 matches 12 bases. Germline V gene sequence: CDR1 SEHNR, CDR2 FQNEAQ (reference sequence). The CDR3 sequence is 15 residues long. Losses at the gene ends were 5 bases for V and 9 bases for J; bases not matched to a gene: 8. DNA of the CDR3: TGTGCCAGCAGCCAAGGACTAGCGGGGTTCTTTGAGCAGTTCTTC. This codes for CASSQGLAGFFEQFF.

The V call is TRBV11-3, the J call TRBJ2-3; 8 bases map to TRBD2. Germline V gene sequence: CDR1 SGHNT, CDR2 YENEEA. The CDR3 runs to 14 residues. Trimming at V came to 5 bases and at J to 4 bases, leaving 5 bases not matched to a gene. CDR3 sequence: CASSPRGGADTQYF. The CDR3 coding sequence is TGTGCCAGCAGCCCTCGGGGGGGAGCAGATACGCAGTATTTT.

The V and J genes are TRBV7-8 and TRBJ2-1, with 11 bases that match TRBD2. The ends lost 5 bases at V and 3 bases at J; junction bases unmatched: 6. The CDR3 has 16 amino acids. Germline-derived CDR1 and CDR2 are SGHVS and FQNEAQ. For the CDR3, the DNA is TGTGCCAGCAGCCCATGGGGACTAGCGGTCTACAATGAGCAGTTCTTC. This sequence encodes CASSPWGLAVYNEQFF.

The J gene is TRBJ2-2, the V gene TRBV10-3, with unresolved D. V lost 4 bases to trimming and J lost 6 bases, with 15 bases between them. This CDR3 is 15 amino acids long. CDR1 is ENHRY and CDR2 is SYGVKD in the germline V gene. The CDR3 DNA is TGTGCCATCAGTGCGGACGGGCGTTCGGCCGGGGAGCTGTTTTTT. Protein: CAISADGRSAGELFF.

The CDR3 region is CASSQEGSLGTEIYEQYF. The DNA for the CDR3 is TGTGCCAGCAGCCAAGAGGGTTCCTTAGGGACAGAAATCTACGAGCAGTACTTC. The V and J genes are TRBV4-2 and TRBJ2-7, with TRBD1 identical over 7 bases. With V trimmed by 0 bases and J by 3 bases, 14 bases remained unmatched. Germline CDR1 LGHNA, CDR2 YNFKEQ. The length of the CDR3 is 18 residues.

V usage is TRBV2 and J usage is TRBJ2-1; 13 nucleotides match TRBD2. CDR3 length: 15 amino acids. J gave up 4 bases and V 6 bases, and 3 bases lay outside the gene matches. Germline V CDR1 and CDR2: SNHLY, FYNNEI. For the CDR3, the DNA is TGTGCCAGCAGACAACTAGCGGGGGGGTACAATGAGCAGTTCTTC. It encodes CASRQLAGGYNEQFF. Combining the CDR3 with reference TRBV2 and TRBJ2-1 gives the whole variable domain EPEVTQTPSHQVTQMGQEVILRCVPISNHLYFYWYRQILGQKVEFLVSFYNNEISEKSEIFDDQFSVERPDGSNFTLKIRSTKLEDSAMYFCASRQLAGGYNEQFFGPGTRLTVL.